Sequencing of this T cell receptor beta chain was carried out in a study of blood T cell repertoires in COVID-19. Study overall: Both acute and convalescent COVID-19 samples were obtained from the United States, Italy and Spain. Sample material is recorded as cDNA or gDNA derived from T cells, B-cell-depleted T cells, or PBMCs.

Sequenced by immunoSEQ multiplex PCR; TCRdb stores in-frame clones only, minus some. The table records about 140,000 clones, about 80% of them present only once. Germline lookup yields CDR1 MNHEY and CDR2 SVGAGI. With 2 bases removed from V and 3 bases from J, the gap between germline ends came to 8 bases. The CDR3 spans 15 residues. Sequenced material: peripheral blood. The chain recombines TRBV6-5 with TRBJ1-6; no clear D. The sequence derives from a human donor in a cohort sampled during active COVID-19. CDR3 protein: CASSYDNNYNSPLHF. In DNA, the CDR3 is TGTGCCAGCAGTTACGACAATAACTATAATTCACCCCTCCACTTT.